This T cell receptor beta chain was sequenced in a study of T cell repertoires in cytomegalovirus infection. Study information: Indications came from public TCR beta signatures; they pointed to CMV infection and to a matching HLA type.

TCRdb called the reads again in MiXCR, with one record for every CDR3 protein. This sample carries approximately 700,000 distinct CDR3 sequences, approximately 40% of them seen once, and the ten largest clones take around 2.6%. This clonotype was found many times. Its cognate antigen is unknown. Whole-study results and caveats: Across the ex vivo response, the dominant clonotypes were HLA-C-restricted CMV-specific TCR beta clonotypes. CMV carriers with the relevant HLA were identified by cumulative public TCR beta family frequency.

Source material: PBMCs. This TCR derives from a human donor in good health (CMV status not recorded). Some clones in this sample may be carry-over from other donors' samples.

This CDR3 is CASSSAISGNTIYF. CDR3 bases: TGTGCCAGCAGTTCCGCAATCTCTGGAAACACCATATATTTT. V and J are TRBV27 and TRBJ1-3; D uncertain. V was shortened by 4 bases and J by 0 bases, with 7 bases between the two germline ends. The CDR3 runs 14 residues. Germline assignment: CDR1 MNHEY and CDR2 SMNVEV (reference sequence).